The subject of this entry is one T cell receptor beta chain. What it recognizes is unknown. Only in-frame clones appear in the TCRdb table, and some are missing; sequencing was by immunoSEQ multiplex PCR. The sample holds 650,000 to 750,000 clones, less than 80% seen once. Division of CD4+ cells produced a CD45RA+ naive subset and a CD45RA-negative memory subset. This sample was taken from a study of shared clonotypes between healthy human individuals. The study, taken as a whole, reports: Among donors, clonotype sharing was expected to be affected by sequencing depth.

The V end was cut by 1 base, the J end by 7 bases, with 16 bases between. Germline lookup yields CDR1 LGHNA and CDR2 YNFKEQ. This CDR3 is 16 amino acids long. This TCR came from a woman in her 30s in good health. Material for sequencing was memory CD4+ T cells sorted from blood. Specified subset: CD45RA-negative fraction. The chain recombines TRBV4-2 with TRBJ1-4; maybe TRBD1 (5 bases). The CDR3 loop is CASSQVWADIGEKLFF. DNA for the CDR3: TGTGCCAGCAGCCAAGTTTGGGCGGACATTGGTGAAAAACTGTTTTTT.